This T cell receptor beta chain was recorded in a study of T cells in women clearing cervical HPV infection. The table came from immunoSEQ multiplex PCR; TCRdb's copy has only in-frame clones and leaves some out. This sample's table has 45,000 to 55,000 clones. The material sequenced was blood buffy coat. The receptor's source is a woman aged 18 to 69 with a cervical HPV16 infection that either progressed to CIN3+ or cleared (not recorded which).

CDR3 region: CSAVGGYQETQYF. The part of the CDR3 DNA that was read is TGCAGTGCTGTCGGGGGATATCAAGAGACC. The chain carries TRBV20-1 and TRBJ2-5; TRBD2 might be the D (6 bases). Sequencing ends 3 residues short of the CDR3 end; the germline J gene provides the rest. Trimming took off 5 bases at V and 2 bases at J, with 12 bases between the two ends. There are 13 residues in the CDR3. In germline, CDR1 is DFQATT, CDR2 SNEGSKA (reference sequence).